Below are 3 T cell receptor beta chains sequenced from a single sample in a study of response to subunit inactivated influenza vaccine. TCRdb used MiXCR to reprocess the RT-PCR reads, holding one entry per CDR3 protein. The sample contains hundreds of thousands of distinct CDR3 sequences, about 15% of which appear only once. Here the sequenced sample was CD4+ T cells sorted from PBMCs, taken approximately 25 months after vaccination. These TCRs come from a man aged 50 to 69 who received an inactivated influenza vaccine.

The rearrangement joins TRBV4-3 to TRBJ2-5, with 8 nucleotides matching TRBD1. Trimming took 8 bases from V and 4 from J; bases not matched to a gene: 6. This CDR3 is built from 13 residues. Germline V lookup: CDR1 LGHNA, CDR2 YSLEER. CDR3 sequence (DNA): TGCGCCAGCGGTCCGGACAGGGCAGAGACCCAGTACTTC. Protein sequence: CASGPDRAETQYF.

The chain uses TRBV4-1 and TRBJ2-5; D uncertain. CDR3 length equals 14 residues. Germline CDR1 MGHRA, CDR2 YSYEKL. The V end was cut by 0 bases, the J end by 5 bases, with 10 bases between. This CDR3 reads CASSQDAIVETQYF. CDR3 coding DNA: TGCGCCAGCAGCCAAGATGCCATTGTGGAGACCCAGTACTTC.

The table lists this clonotype with a few counts. This rearrangement joins TRBV5-5 to TRBJ2-1, with 8 bases lining up with TRBD1. The CDR3 is 15 residues long. The germline V gene has CDR1 SGHKS and CDR2 YYEKEE (reference sequence). The ends lost 2 bases at V and 6 bases at J; junction bases unmatched: 7. The CDR3 reads CASSLQDRAGNEQFF. CDR3 coding DNA: TGTGCCAGCAGCTTACAGGACAGGGCGGGCAATGAGCAGTTCTTC.